Below, one TCR beta chain is given with its context. This sample is part of a study of blood T cell repertoires in COVID-19. Authors' data handling: Reference gene primer amplification in the assay estimated nucleated cell counts. The data were produced by immunoSEQ multiplex PCR, yet TCRdb's version contains in-frame clones alone and is incomplete. The V and J calls and clone size are taken from that table; D and trimming were inferred from the DNA. Of approximately 260,000 clones in the sample, approximately 86% were seen once. Participants came from some 26 US areas, aged about 18 to 90 years. Germline CDR1 and CDR2: SGHNT and YYREEE (reference sequence). The CDR3 has 15 residues. With V trimmed by 1 base and J by 3 bases, 4 bases remained unmatched.

The chain combines TRBV5-4 with TRBJ1-2; 9 nucleotides line up with TRBD1. The TCR originated in a woman in her 40s with acute COVID-19. What was sequenced was PBMCs or T cells enriched from blood (not recorded which). The CDR3 loop is CASSLPRQGDYGYTF. DNA for the CDR3: TGTGCCAGCAGCTTGCCCCGACAGGGGGACTATGGCTACACCTTC.